Below, 19 T cell receptor beta chains from the same sample are listed, as sequenced in a study of spatial heterogeneity in lung cancer (dated by TCRdb to between 2018 and 2021). Explained via the paper, the time point label denotes: sample taken at primary tumor resection. Without any cell sorting, TCR sequencing was performed on whole RNA extracted either from tumor and nontumor lung tissue or from cryopreserved PBMC samples. Libraries were made using 5' RACE. The sequencing machine was a NextSeq 500. TCRdb trimmed the raw reads at Q25, called clones with MiXCR and kept productive beta chains. Rows are unified per CDR3 protein, each entry keeping the most common DNA and genes. The sample profile shows 28,000 or so distinct CDR3 sequences; 10% to 15% of them were found once. Clones ranked in the top ten supply about a quarter of the sample. Sequencing used PBMCs, obtained at surgery. Source of these receptors: a female donor with early-stage non-small cell lung cancer.

This clonotype was picked up many times. The rearrangement uses TRBV30 and TRBJ2-7; 11 bases are shared with TRBD1. V dropped 7 bases and J dropped 4; count of bases not matched to a gene: 3. The V gene's germline CDR1 is GTSNPN and CDR2 SVGIG (reference sequence). The CDR3 sequence is 12 residues long. CDR3 amino acids: CAFGTGGYEQYF. The DNA for the CDR3 is TGTGCCTTCGGGACAGGGGGGTACGAGCAGTACTTC.

In its sample, this clonotype was seen many times. The rearrangement links TRBV7-9 to TRBJ2-1; no clear D. The CDR3 loop spans 14 amino acids. Germline CDR1 reads SEHNR; CDR2 reads FQNEAQ (reference sequence). The V gene lost 5 bases and the J gene lost 6 bases, with 14 bases spanning the gap. CDR3 sequence: CASSLIGQLNEQFF. CDR3 bases: TGTGCCAGCAGCCTTATCGGTCAACTCAATGAGCAGTTCTTC. Complete variable domain (other parts from reference TRBV7-9 and TRBJ2-1): DTGVSQNPRHKITKRGQNVTFRCDPISEHNRLYWYRQTLGQGPEFLTYFQNEAQLEKSRLLSDRFSAERPKGSFSTLEIQRTEQGDSAMYLCASSLIGQLNEQFFGPGTRLTVL.

This clonotype was counted ten times or more. The chain is built from TRBV24-1 and TRBJ2-1, with 10 bases aligning to TRBD1. V lost 3 bases to trimming and J lost 2 bases; unmatched junction nucleotides: 3. The CDR3 spans 16 residues. Germline values: CDR1 KGHDR, CDR2 SFDVKD. CDR3 amino acids: CATSDQDRGPYNEQFF. The CDR3 region has the DNA TGTGCCACCAGTGATCAAGACAGGGGGCCCTACAATGAGCAGTTCTTC.

There are many counts of this clonotype. The chain carries TRBV20-1 and TRBJ2-1, with 8 bases fitting TRBD1. V lost 0 bases and J lost 4; bases outside the gene matches: 5. Germline-derived CDR1 and CDR2 are DFQATT and SNEGSKA (reference sequence). The CDR3 contains 15 residues. The CDR3 protein is CSARDLRQGYNEQFF. The CDR3 bases are TGCAGTGCTAGAGATCTGCGACAGGGGTACAATGAGCAGTTCTTC.

The sample holds many counts of this clonotype. CDR3: CASSPGQSVQYV. The CDR3, as DNA: TGTGCCAGCAGCCCCGGACAGTCGGTACAGTACGTC. This sequence joins TRBV7-2 and TRBJ2-7, with D tentatively TRBD1 (6 bases). The CDR3 runs to 12 residues. The V and J ends lost 5 bases and 10 bases respectively, with 15 bases between them. Germline assignment: CDR1 SGHTA and CDR2 FQGNSA.

The CDR3 loop is CSVEDRGLEKETQYF. The CDR3 region has the DNA TGCAGCGTTGAAGACCGCGGACTCGAAAAAGAGACCCAGTACTTC. The chain uses TRBV29-1 and TRBJ2-5; tentatively, D is TRBD2 (5 bases). The ends were cut back, 0 bases at V and 3 bases at J, with 14 bases in the middle. The germline CDR1 and CDR2 sequences are SQVTM and ANQGSEA. The CDR3 covers 15 residues.

This clonotype was counted many times. The gene calls are TRBV7-9 and TRBJ1-4; no reliable D call. V was pared by 3 bases and J by 10 bases, with 12 bases between. The CDR3 consists of 13 residues. Germline CDR1 SEHNR, CDR2 FQNEAQ (reference sequence). The CDR3 region has the DNA TGTGCCAGCAGCTTCCCAGGAAGCGTAAAACTGTTTTTT. Translating it yields CASSFPGSVKLFF.

This clonotype has a count of ten or more. The V gene is TRBV12-3 or TRBV12-4, the J gene TRBJ2-7; the match to TRBD2 covers 11 bases. This CDR3 has 14 residues. V was clipped by 6 bases and J by 7 bases; unmatched bases: 8. In DNA form, the CDR3 reads TGTGCCAGCAGCGAACTAGCGGGAGTGTCTGAGCAGTACTTC. It specifies CASSELAGVSEQYF.

This clonotype was recorded many times. The gene calls are TRBV28 and TRBJ2-1; 8 bases line up with TRBD2. Germline CDR1 is MDHEN and CDR2 is SYDVKM. The CDR3 loop spans 15 amino acids. The V gene end was trimmed by 5 bases and the J gene end by 10 bases; junction bases not matched to a gene: 13. CDR3: CASSPTGGRLEEQFF. For the CDR3, the DNA is TGTGCCAGCAGTCCCACGGGGGGGCGATTAGAGGAGCAGTTCTTC.

At least ten counts were recorded for this clonotype. The chain couples TRBV10-3 to TRBJ2-1, with 10 bases fitting TRBD2. Germline loops: CDR1 ENHRY, CDR2 SYGVKD. The CDR3 is 16 residues long. Germline trimming cut 0 bases from V and 8 bases from J; bases unmatched to any gene: 7. CDR3 coding DNA: TGTGCCATCAGTGAGTCCCTTTCAGCGGGAGGGTATGAGCAGTTCTTC. Protein: CAISESLSAGGYEQFF.

This clonotype has ten or more counts. The chain joins TRBV20-1 to TRBJ1-1; no firm D call. This CDR3 spans 11 amino acids. Germline assignment: CDR1 DFQATT and CDR2 SNEGSKA (reference sequence). Trimming shortened V by 6 bases and J by 4 bases, and 9 bases separated the two germline ends. For the CDR3, the DNA is TGCAGTGCGGGAGGGTCCACTGAAGCTTTCTTT. It specifies CSAGGSTEAFF.

J is TRBJ2-5 and V is TRBV18; possible D gene TRBD1, 6 bases. CDR3 length equals 14 residues. From germline, CDR1 is KGHSH and CDR2 LQKENI. The ends were cut back, 6 bases at V and 3 bases at J, with 14 bases in the middle. CDR3 coding DNA: TGTGCCAGCTCGCATACTGGACAGAAAGAGACCCAGTACTTC. Its protein is CASSHTGQKETQYF.

This clonotype was counted many times. The rearrangement joins TRBV27 to TRBJ2-1; possible D gene TRBD2, 6 bases. Germline values: CDR1 MNHEY, CDR2 SMNVEV (reference sequence). CDR3 size: 15 residues. V was trimmed by 4 bases and J by 7 bases, leaving 17 bases between them. CDR3 in DNA: TGTGCCAGCAGTTCGACTAGTAACCCTAAGAATGAGCAGTTCTTC. Its translation: CASSSTSNPKNEQFF.

This clonotype was observed at least ten times. This chain uses TRBV24-1 with TRBJ2-3; 14 bases are shared with TRBD2. The germline gives CDR1 KGHDR, CDR2 SFDVKD. The J segment lost 4 bases and the V segment lost 2 bases, leaving 4 bases of the junction unmatched. The CDR3 is 17 residues long. This chain's CDR3 is CATSDWTSGGSADTQYF. The CDR3 bases are TGTGCCACCAGTGATTGGACTAGCGGGGGGTCCGCAGATACGCAGTATTTT.

The chain has TRBV4-3 and TRBJ2-1, with TRBD2 matching over 7 bases. J lost 15 bases, V lost 0 bases, and 23 bases had no gene match. The CDR3 spans 18 residues. CDR1 and CDR2 from the germline V gene are LGHNA and YSLEER. The DNA of the CDR3 is TGCGCCAGCAGCCAAGATATGAAAGGGCAGGCCCTGGGACTACCCCGGTTCTTC. Translation: CASSQDMKGQALGLPRFF.

The chain combines TRBV7-9 with TRBJ1-4, with 8 bases aligning to TRBD1. CDR3 length: 15 amino acids. V trimming: 4 bases; J trimming: 7 bases; junction bases outside the gene matches: 8. Germline CDR1 is SEHNR and CDR2 is FQNEAQ (reference sequence). DNA for the CDR3: TGTGCCAGCAGCTCAACCGACAGGGGAGGTGAAAAACTGTTTTTT. Protein product: CASSSTDRGGEKLFF.

This clonotype was counted ten times or more. The gene calls are TRBV6-2 or TRBV6-3 and TRBJ2-2, with a tentative D call TRBD2 (5 bases). CDR1 MNHEY and CDR2 SVGEGT come from the germline V gene. The length of the CDR3 is 13 residues. This CDR3 reads CATTRENTGELFF. The CDR3, as DNA: TGTGCTACGACTCGGGAGAACACCGGGGAGCTGTTTTTT.

The V gene is TRBV27, the J gene TRBJ2-7, with 7 bases lining up with TRBD2. V lost 3 bases and J lost 6; bases outside the gene matches: 5. The CDR3 has 13 residues. CDR1 and CDR2 (germline): MNHEY, SMNVEV (reference sequence). The chain's CDR3 is CASSLDPGGEQYF. The CDR3 DNA follows: TGTGCCAGCAGTTTGGATCCGGGGGGCGAGCAGTACTTC.

Only a few counts were recorded for this clonotype. The chain carries TRBV5-5 and TRBJ2-5, with 8 nucleotides matching TRBD2. Germline loops: CDR1 SGHKS, CDR2 YYEKEE (reference sequence). This CDR3 has 16 amino acids. With 3 bases clipped from V and 4 bases from J, the junction kept 11 bases outside the gene matches. The CDR3 nucleotides are TGTGCCAGCAGCTCCACGCCGGGACTAGTAGGAGAGACCCAGTACTTC. Protein sequence: CASSSTPGLVGETQYF.